The table lists the clone carrying this T cell receptor beta chain with a count of one. Its antigen is not known. The record originates from a study of T cells in Graves' hyperthyroidism and ophthalmopathy. This CDR3 spans 13 amino acids. V lost 3 bases, J lost 8 bases, and 2 bases stayed unmatched. Diagnoses used clinical symptoms, serum thyroxine and TRAb, thyroid ultrasound and orbital computed tomography. General study points: Most clonotypes that expanded in the thyroid above 0.001 also showed up in blood. The authors' 13 V-J model separated ophthalmopathy from stable hyperthyroidism. Ophthalmopathy onset followed model prediction by a median approximately seven months.

The CDR3 regions of TCR beta were amplified from RNA transcripts. During a first-round RT-PCR of the TCR CDR3, the HTBI primer set was used. TCRdb ran MiXCR on the multiplex PCR reads and lists one entry per CDR3 protein. The data contain approximately 400,000 distinct CDR3 sequences, more than 20% of them singletons. This clonotype was sampled from a man aged 45 to 65 with Graves' hyperthyroidism. The sequencing sample was made of blood. This sequence joins TRBV12-3 or TRBV12-4 and TRBJ1-4; TRBD1 agrees at 8 bases. CDR3 region: CASSLWTGEKLFF. The CDR3 DNA reads TGTGCCAGCAGTTTGTGGACAGGGGAAAAACTGTTTTTT.